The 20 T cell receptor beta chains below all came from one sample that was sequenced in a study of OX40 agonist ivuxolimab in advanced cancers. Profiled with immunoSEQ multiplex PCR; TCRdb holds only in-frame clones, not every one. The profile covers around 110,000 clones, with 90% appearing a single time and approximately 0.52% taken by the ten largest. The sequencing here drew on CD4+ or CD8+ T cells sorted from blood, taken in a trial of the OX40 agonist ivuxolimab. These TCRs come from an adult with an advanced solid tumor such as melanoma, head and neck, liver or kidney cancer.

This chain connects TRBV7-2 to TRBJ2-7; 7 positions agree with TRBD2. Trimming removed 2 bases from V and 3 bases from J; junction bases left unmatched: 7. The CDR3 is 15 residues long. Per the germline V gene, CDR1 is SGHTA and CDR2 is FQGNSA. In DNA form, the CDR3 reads TGTGCCAGCAGCTTACGGGCAGGGAGGGACTACGAGCAGTACTTC. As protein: CASSLRAGRDYEQYF.

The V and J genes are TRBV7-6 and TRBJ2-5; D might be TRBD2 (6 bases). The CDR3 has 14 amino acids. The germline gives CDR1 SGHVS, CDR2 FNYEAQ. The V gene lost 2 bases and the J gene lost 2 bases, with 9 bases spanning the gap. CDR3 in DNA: TGTGCCAGCAGCTTATGGGCGGGGCAAGAGACCCAGTACTTC. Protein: CASSLWAGQETQYF.

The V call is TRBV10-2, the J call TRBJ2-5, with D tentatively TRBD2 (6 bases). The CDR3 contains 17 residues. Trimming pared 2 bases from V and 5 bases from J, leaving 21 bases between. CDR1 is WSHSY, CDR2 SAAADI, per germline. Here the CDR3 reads CASSERGYFEAGETQYF. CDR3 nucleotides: TGCGCCAGCAGTGAGAGAGGGTATTTCGAGGCGGGGGAGACCCAGTACTTC.

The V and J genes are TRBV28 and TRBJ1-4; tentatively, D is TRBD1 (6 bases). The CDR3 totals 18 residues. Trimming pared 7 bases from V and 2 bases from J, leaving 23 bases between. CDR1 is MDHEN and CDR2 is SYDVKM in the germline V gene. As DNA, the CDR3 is TGTGCCAGCAACTTCAACCCCGCCGGGGGGCTCACTAATGAAAAACTGTTTTTT. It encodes CASNFNPAGGLTNEKLFF.

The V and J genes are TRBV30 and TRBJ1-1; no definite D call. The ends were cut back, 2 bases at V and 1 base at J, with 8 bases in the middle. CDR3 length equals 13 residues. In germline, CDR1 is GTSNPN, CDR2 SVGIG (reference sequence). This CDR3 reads CAWSFDANTEAFF. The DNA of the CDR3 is TGTGCCTGGAGTTTTGACGCGAACACTGAAGCTTTCTTT. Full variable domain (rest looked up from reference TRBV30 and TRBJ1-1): SQTIHQWPATLVQPVGSPLSLECTVEGTSNPNLYWYRQAAGRGLQLLFYSVGIGQISSEVPQNLSASRPQDRQFILSSKKLLLSDSGFYLCAWSFDANTEAFFGQGTRLTVV.

The CDR3 region is CASTSGTGGTDGYTF. The DNA of the CDR3 is TGTGCCAGCACCTCCGGGACAGGGGGTACCGATGGCTACACCTTC. The J gene is TRBJ1-2, the V gene TRBV28, with TRBD1 identical over 11 bases. This CDR3 contains 15 residues. Unmatched junction bases numbered 10, after V lost 7 bases and J lost 6 bases. CDR1 MDHEN and CDR2 SYDVKM come from the germline V gene.

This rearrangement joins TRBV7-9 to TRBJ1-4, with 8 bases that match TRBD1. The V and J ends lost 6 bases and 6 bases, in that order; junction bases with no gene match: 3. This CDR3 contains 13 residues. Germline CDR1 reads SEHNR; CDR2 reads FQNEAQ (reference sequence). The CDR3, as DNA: TGTGCCAGCAGGCCAGGGGGCCATGAAAAACTGTTTTTT. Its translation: CASRPGGHEKLFF.

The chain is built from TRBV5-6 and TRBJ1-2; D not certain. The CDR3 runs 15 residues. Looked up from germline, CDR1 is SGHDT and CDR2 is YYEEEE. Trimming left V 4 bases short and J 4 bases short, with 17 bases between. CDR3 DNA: TGTGCCAGCAGCCTGACTATCCGGGATTTCTATGGCTACACCTTC. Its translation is CASSLTIRDFYGYTF.

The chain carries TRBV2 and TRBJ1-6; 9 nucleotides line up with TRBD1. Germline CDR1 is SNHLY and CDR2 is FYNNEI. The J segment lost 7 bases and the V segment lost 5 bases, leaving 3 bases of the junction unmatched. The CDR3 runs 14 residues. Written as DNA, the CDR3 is TGTGCCAGCAGTACCGGGACAGGGAATTCACCCCTCCACTTT. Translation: CASSTGTGNSPLHF.

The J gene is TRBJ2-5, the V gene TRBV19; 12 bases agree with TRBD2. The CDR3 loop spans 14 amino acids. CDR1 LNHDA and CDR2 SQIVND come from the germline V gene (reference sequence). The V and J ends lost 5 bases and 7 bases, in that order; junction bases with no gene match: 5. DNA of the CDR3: TGTGCCAGTAGTCCAGGACTAGCGGGGTTGACCCAGTACTTC. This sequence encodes CASSPGLAGLTQYF.

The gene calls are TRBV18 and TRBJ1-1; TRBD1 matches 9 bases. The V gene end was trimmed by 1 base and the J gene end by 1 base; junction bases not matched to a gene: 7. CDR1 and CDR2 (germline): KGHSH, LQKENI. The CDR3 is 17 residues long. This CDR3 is CASSPRTGATQNTEAFF. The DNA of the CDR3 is TGTGCCAGCTCACCACGGACAGGGGCTACCCAGAACACTGAAGCTTTCTTT.

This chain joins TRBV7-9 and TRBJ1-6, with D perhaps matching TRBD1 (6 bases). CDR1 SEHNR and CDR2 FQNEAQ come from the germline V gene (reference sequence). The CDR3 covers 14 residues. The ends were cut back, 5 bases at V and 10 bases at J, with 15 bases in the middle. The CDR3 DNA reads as TGTGCCAGCAGCCCTCAGGGGATCGGATCACCCCTCCACTTT. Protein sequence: CASSPQGIGSPLHF. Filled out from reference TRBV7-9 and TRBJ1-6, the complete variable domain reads DTGVSQNPRHKITKRGQNVTFRCDPISEHNRLYWYRQTLGQGPEFLTYFQNEAQLEKSRLLSDRFSAERPKGSFSTLEIQRTEQGDSAMYLCASSPQGIGSPLHFGNGTRLTVT.

In nucleotides, the CDR3 is TGTGCCAGCAGCCCAGAACAGGGGCTAGGGGAAAAACTGTTTTTT. Protein sequence: CASSPEQGLGEKLFF. This chain joins TRBV4-2 and TRBJ1-4; 7 bases match TRBD1. This CDR3 is built from 15 residues. Germline V gene lookup returns CDR1 LGHNA and CDR2 YNFKEQ. The junction had 10 bases not matched to a gene; V was cut back by 4 bases and J by 8 bases.

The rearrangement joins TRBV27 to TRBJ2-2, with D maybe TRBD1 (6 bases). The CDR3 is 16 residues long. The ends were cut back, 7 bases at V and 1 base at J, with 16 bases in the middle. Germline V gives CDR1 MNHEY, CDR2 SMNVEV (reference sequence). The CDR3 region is CASTPWGQGNTGELFF. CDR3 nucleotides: TGTGCCAGCACCCCTTGGGGGCAGGGGAACACCGGGGAGCTGTTTTTT.

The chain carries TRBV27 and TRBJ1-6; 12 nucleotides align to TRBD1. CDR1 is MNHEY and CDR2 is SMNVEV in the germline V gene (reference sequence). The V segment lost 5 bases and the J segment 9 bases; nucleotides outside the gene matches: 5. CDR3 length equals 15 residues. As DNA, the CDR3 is TGTGCCAGCAGTACGGGACAGGGGGCCACTTCACCCCTCCACTTT. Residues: CASSTGQGATSPLHF.

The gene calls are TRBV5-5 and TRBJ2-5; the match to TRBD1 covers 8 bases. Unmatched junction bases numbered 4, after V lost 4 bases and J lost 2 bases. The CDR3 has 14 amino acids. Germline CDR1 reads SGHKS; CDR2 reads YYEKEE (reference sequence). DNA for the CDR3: TGTGCCAGCAGCCTGCGGACAGGGCAAGAGACCCAGTACTTC. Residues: CASSLRTGQETQYF. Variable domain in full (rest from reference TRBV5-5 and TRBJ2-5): DAGVTQSPTHLIKTRGQQVTLRCSPISGHKSVSWYQQVLGQGPQFIFQYYEKEERGRGNFPDRFSARQFPNYSSELNVNALLLGDSALYLCASSLRTGQETQYFGPGTRLLVL.

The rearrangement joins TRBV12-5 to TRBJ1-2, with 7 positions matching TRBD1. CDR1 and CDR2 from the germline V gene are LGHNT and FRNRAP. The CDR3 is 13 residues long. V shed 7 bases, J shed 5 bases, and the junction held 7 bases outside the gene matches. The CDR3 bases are TGTGCTAGTGCGTGGGGACAGAGTTATGGCTACACCTTC. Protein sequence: CASAWGQSYGYTF.

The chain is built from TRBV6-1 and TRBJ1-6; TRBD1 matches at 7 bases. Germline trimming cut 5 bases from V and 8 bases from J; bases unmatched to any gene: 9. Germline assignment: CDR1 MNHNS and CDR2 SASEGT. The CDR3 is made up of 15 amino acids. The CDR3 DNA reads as TGTGCCAGCAGTCCCCAGGGACAGATGGATTCACCCCTCCACTTT. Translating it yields CASSPQGQMDSPLHF.

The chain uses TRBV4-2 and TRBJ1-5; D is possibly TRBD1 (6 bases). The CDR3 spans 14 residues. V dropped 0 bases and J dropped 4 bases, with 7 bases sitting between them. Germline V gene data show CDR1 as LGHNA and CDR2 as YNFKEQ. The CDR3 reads CASSQDRGNQPQHF. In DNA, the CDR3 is TGTGCCAGCAGCCAAGATAGGGGGAATCAGCCCCAGCATTTT.

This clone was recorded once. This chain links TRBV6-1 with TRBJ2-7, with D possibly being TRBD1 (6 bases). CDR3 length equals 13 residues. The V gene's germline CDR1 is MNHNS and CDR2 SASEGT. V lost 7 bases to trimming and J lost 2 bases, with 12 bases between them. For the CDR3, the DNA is TGTGCCAGCAACGACGGACAGACCTACGAGCAGTACTTC. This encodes CASNDGQTYEQYF.